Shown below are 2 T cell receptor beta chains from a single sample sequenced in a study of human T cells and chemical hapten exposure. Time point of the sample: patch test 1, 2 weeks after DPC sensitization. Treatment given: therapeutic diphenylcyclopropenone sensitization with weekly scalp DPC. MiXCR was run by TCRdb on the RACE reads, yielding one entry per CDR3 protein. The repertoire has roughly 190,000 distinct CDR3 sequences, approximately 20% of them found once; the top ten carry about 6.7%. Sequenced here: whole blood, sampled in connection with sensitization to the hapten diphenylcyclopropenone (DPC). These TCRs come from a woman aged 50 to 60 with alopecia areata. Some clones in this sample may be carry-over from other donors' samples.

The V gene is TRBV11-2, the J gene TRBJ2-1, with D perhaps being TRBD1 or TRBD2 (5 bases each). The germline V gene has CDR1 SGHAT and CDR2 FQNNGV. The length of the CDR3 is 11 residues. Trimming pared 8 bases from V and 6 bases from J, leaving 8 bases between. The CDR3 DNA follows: TGTGCCAGCGGGGGTGGCAATGAGCAGTTCTTC. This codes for CASGGGNEQFF.

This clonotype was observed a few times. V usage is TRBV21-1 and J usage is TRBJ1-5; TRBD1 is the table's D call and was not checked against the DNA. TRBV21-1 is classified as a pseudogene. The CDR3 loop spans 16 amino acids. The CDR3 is CASSPLGTGGCQPQHF. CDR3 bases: TGTGCCAGCAGCCCTCTTGGGACAGGGGGCTGTCAGCCCCAGCATTTT.